These 32 T cell receptor beta chains share one sample of origin, sequenced in a study of identical twins. TCRdb redid the calling of the 5' RACE reads with MiXCR, one entry per CDR3 protein. The sample includes approximately 680,000 distinct CDR3 sequences, around 7.4% of them seen just once. This sample was also put to use in a study of yellow fever vaccine responses in identical twins.

The sequencing input was PBMCs. Receptor source: a woman younger than 30 in good health.

This clonotype has a count of ten or more. CDR3: CASTHGGFSSYNEQFF. As DNA, the CDR3 is TGTGCCAGCACCCACGGAGGATTTAGCTCCTACAATGAGCAGTTCTTC. The chain links TRBV7-9 to TRBJ2-1; weak D call: TRBD2 (5 bases). V was trimmed by 7 bases and J by 0 bases, leaving 16 bases between them. The length of the CDR3 is 16 residues. CDR1 and CDR2 from the germline V gene are SEHNR and FQNEAQ (reference sequence). Full variable domain (rest looked up from reference TRBV7-9 and TRBJ2-1): DTGVSQNPRHKITKRGQNVTFRCDPISEHNRLYWYRQTLGQGPEFLTYFQNEAQLEKSRLLSDRFSAERPKGSFSTLEIQRTEQGDSAMYLCASTHGGFSSYNEQFFGPGTRLTVL.

The chain combines TRBV5-1 with TRBJ2-2, with D perhaps TRBD1 (5 bases). The CDR3 consists of 14 residues. CDR1 and CDR2 from the germline V gene are SGHRS and YFSETQ. Trimming stripped 4 bases from V and 3 bases from J, with 10 bases between. CDR3 protein: CASSITGDTGELFF. In DNA form, the CDR3 reads TGCGCCAGCAGCATAACAGGTGACACCGGGGAGCTGTTTTTT.

In this sample, this clonotype turned up many times. The V call is TRBV29-1, the J call TRBJ2-5; the match to TRBD2 covers 7 bases. In germline, CDR1 is SQVTM, CDR2 ANQGSEA. Unmatched junction bases numbered 4, after V lost 4 bases and J lost 2 bases. CDR3 length: 13 amino acids. The CDR3 here is CSVAWGGQETQYF. CDR3 in DNA: TGCAGCGTTGCGTGGGGGGGGCAAGAGACCCAGTACTTC.

This clonotype was seen a few times. The chain joins TRBV6-5 to TRBJ2-1; D remains unclear. The CDR3 loop spans 14 amino acids. Germline values: CDR1 MNHEY, CDR2 SVGAGI. Deletions cut 0 bases from V and 7 bases from J, with 10 bases between. Here the CDR3 reads CASSYSVGGNEQFF. The CDR3 DNA reads as TGTGCCAGCAGTTACTCCGTGGGTGGGAATGAGCAGTTCTTC.

This clonotype was recorded many times. The chain is built from TRBV20-1 and TRBJ1-1, with 10 bases identical to TRBD1. The V gene's germline CDR1 is DFQATT and CDR2 SNEGSKA (reference sequence). The CDR3 length is 14 residues. V shed 4 bases and J 6 bases; nucleotides not matched to a gene: 8. CDR3: CSATKGQGLPEAFF. The CDR3, as DNA: TGCAGTGCTACCAAGGGACAGGGGCTGCCTGAAGCTTTCTTT.

This chain uses TRBV29-1 with TRBJ1-3; unclear D gene. CDR1 SQVTM and CDR2 ANQGSEA come from the germline V gene. The ends were cut back, 6 bases at V and 0 bases at J, with 18 bases in the middle. The CDR3 length is 16 residues. In nucleotides, the CDR3 is TGCAGCGTCTTGGTCGGAGATTCCCTCTCTGGAAACACCATATATTTT. Protein: CSVLVGDSLSGNTIYF.

There are a few counts of this clonotype. The rearrangement uses TRBV5-6 and TRBJ2-7; D uncertain. CDR1 is SGHDT and CDR2 is YYEEEE in the germline V gene. CDR3 length: 14 amino acids. Trimming took 5 bases from V and 3 from J, leaving 15 bases between them. This CDR3 is CASRRSRVNYEQYF. CDR3 DNA sequence: TGTGCCAGCAGACGAAGTAGAGTTAACTACGAGCAGTACTTC.

Ten or more counts support this clonotype. This rearrangement joins TRBV7-6 to TRBJ2-1; D is perhaps TRBD2 (5 bases). Trimming cost V 0 bases and J 10 bases, with 10 bases left between them. Germline V gene data show CDR1 as SGHVS and CDR2 as FNYEAQ. The CDR3 runs 13 residues. CDR3 DNA: TGTGCCAGCAGCTTAGCCTGGACTGGAGAGCAGTTCTTC. It encodes CASSLAWTGEQFF.

The CDR3 region has the DNA TGTGCCAGCAGTTACTCGAGTAGTGACAGTCGACTATACGGCTACACCTTC. Its protein is CASSYSSSDSRLYGYTF. The genes are TRBV6-5 and TRBJ1-2; perhaps TRBD1 as D (5 bases). V lost 0 bases and J 8 bases, leaving 22 bases between the germline ends. Germline assignment: CDR1 MNHEY and CDR2 SVGAGI. The CDR3 spans 17 residues.

The V and J genes are TRBV20-1 and TRBJ2-7, with 7 bases matching TRBD2. The ends lost 3 bases at V and 6 bases at J; junction bases unmatched: 17. This CDR3 has 16 amino acids. Germline V gene sequence: CDR1 DFQATT, CDR2 SNEGSKA (reference sequence). The chain's CDR3 is CSASRVGTNLPGEQYF. The DNA of the CDR3 is TGCAGTGCTAGTAGAGTAGGGACTAACCTCCCCGGCGAGCAGTACTTC.

The V call is TRBV6-5, the J call TRBJ2-5; tentatively, D is TRBD2 (6 bases). The V end lost 2 bases, the J end lost 1 base, and 8 bases lay between the germline ends. The germline V gene has CDR1 MNHEY and CDR2 SVGAGI. This CDR3 spans 14 amino acids. CDR3 sequence: CASSYGRGQETQYF. The CDR3 region has the DNA TGTGCCAGCAGTTACGGGCGGGGCCAAGAGACCCAGTACTTC.

This clonotype was counted ten times or more. The V call is TRBV5-1, the J call TRBJ2-1; TRBD2 matches at 7 bases. After removal of 4 bases from V and 7 bases from J, the junction contained 8 bases not matched to a gene. Germline CDR1 SGHRS, CDR2 YFSETQ. The CDR3 runs 14 residues. CDR3 protein: CASSREGGANEQFF. In DNA form, the CDR3 reads TGCGCCAGCAGCCGCGAGGGAGGGGCTAATGAGCAGTTCTTC.

This clonotype was seen more than once but under ten times. This chain uses TRBV29-1 with TRBJ2-5; D possibly corresponds to TRBD2 (5 bases). V was pared by 4 bases and J by 5 bases, with 20 bases between. Germline V CDR1 and CDR2: SQVTM, ANQGSEA. This CDR3 is 15 amino acids long. This CDR3 is CSVVLLQGRGETQYF. DNA of the CDR3: TGCAGCGTTGTACTTTTGCAAGGGCGCGGGGAGACCCAGTACTTC.

In its sample, this clonotype was seen a few times. The J gene is TRBJ2-3, the V gene TRBV7-9; D remains unclear. V was cut by 4 bases and J by 2 bases, with 7 bases left in between. The germline gives CDR1 SEHNR, CDR2 FQNEAQ (reference sequence). The CDR3 extends over 13 amino acids. CDR3 amino acids: CASSSGATDTQYF. The DNA of the CDR3 is TGTGCCAGCAGCTCCGGTGCCACAGATACGCAGTATTTT.

This clonotype was found many times. The genes are TRBV20-1 and TRBJ1-1, with D tentatively TRBD1 (6 bases). Germline CDR1 and CDR2: DFQATT and SNEGSKA (reference sequence). Trimming took 3 bases from V and 6 from J, leaving 11 bases between them. The length of the CDR3 is 12 residues. The CDR3, as DNA: TGCAGTGCTAGTGGGGGGGCGGCTGAAGCTTTCTTT. This sequence encodes CSASGGAAEAFF.

This clonotype was counted many times. The chain carries TRBV2 and TRBJ2-1; TRBD2 aligns across 8 bases. Trimming took 3 bases from V and 4 from J; bases not matched to a gene: 5. CDR1 is SNHLY and CDR2 is FYNNEI in the germline V gene. The CDR3 totals 15 residues. The CDR3, as DNA: TGTGCCAGCAGTGATTTTACGGGGGGGTACAATGAGCAGTTCTTC. Translation: CASSDFTGGYNEQFF.

This chain uses TRBV20-1 with TRBJ2-3; D might be TRBD2 (5 bases). Germline CDR1 and CDR2: DFQATT and SNEGSKA (reference sequence). This CDR3 is 12 amino acids long. Trimming stripped 4 bases from V and 4 bases from J, with 9 bases between. The chain's CDR3 is CSAIGLSDTQYF. CDR3 in DNA: TGCAGTGCTATAGGACTTTCAGATACGCAGTATTTT.

Regarding this clonotype: Being one base from a much bigger clone, this may be a read error. This chain uses TRBV28 with TRBJ1-5; D remains unclear. Germline-derived CDR1 and CDR2 are MDHEN and SYDVKM. The CDR3 totals 15 residues. CDR3 residues: CACSPSTEQAQPQHF. In DNA, the CDR3 is TGTGCCTGCAGCCCCTCAACAGAGCAAGCTCAGCCCCAGCATTTT.

The chain joins TRBV11-2 to TRBJ2-7; 12 bases agree with TRBD2. J lost 6 bases, V lost 2 bases, and 2 bases had no gene match. Germline V gene data show CDR1 as SGHAT and CDR2 as FQNNGV. This CDR3 has 14 amino acids. The CDR3 reads CASSLTSGGLEQYV. Written as DNA, the CDR3 is TGTGCCAGCAGCTTAACTAGCGGGGGGCTCGAGCAGTACGTC.

The rearrangement links TRBV5-5 to TRBJ1-1; TRBD1 matches 11 bases. The V gene end was trimmed by 2 bases and the J gene end by 7 bases; junction bases not matched to a gene: 4. The CDR3 contains 14 residues. CDR1 and CDR2 (germline): SGHKS, YYEKEE (reference sequence). In nucleotides, the CDR3 is TGTGCCAGCAGCTTCGGACAGGGGGCTGGTGAAGCTTTCTTT. It is translated as CASSFGQGAGEAFF. Drawing the rest from reference TRBV5-5 and TRBJ1-1, the complete variable domain is DAGVTQSPTHLIKTRGQQVTLRCSPISGHKSVSWYQQVLGQGPQFIFQYYEKEERGRGNFPDRFSARQFPNYSSELNVNALLLGDSALYLCASSFGQGAGEAFFGQGTRLTVV.

The table lists this clonotype with a few counts. This chain links TRBV20-1 with TRBJ2-1, with a weak D call TRBD1 (6 bases). Trimming pared 3 bases from V and 3 bases from J, leaving 15 bases between. CDR3 size: 15 residues. Germline V gene data show CDR1 as DFQATT and CDR2 as SNEGSKA (reference sequence). This CDR3 is CSARGALGNYNEQFF. DNA for the CDR3: TGCAGTGCTAGGGGGGCTCTAGGGAACTACAATGAGCAGTTCTTC.

The J gene is TRBJ2-1, the V gene TRBV11-2, with D possibly matching TRBD2 (5 bases). V was pared by 5 bases and J by 8 bases, with 22 bases between. This CDR3 has 16 amino acids. Looked up from germline, CDR1 is SGHAT and CDR2 is FQNNGV. Here the CDR3 DNA reads TGTGCCAGCAGCAGAGGTTACGGGGTTTTTGTCGATGAGCAGTTCTTC. This encodes CASSRGYGVFVDEQFF.

This clonotype has only a few counts. The rearrangement links TRBV12-3 or TRBV12-4 to TRBJ2-4, with TRBD1 as a possible D gene (5 bases). The length of the CDR3 is 16 residues. Trimming removed 6 bases from V and 0 bases from J, with 15 bases in between. The CDR3 protein is CASSSRAPLAKNIQYF. The CDR3 DNA reads TGTGCCAGCAGCTCCAGGGCTCCACTAGCCAAAAACATTCAGTACTTC.

This clonotype was picked up a small number of times. The chain uses TRBV6-6 and TRBJ1-1; 11 positions match TRBD1. Germline V gene sequence: CDR1 MNHNY, CDR2 SVGAGI (reference sequence). This CDR3 has 13 residues. Unmatched junction bases numbered 4, after V lost 6 bases and J lost 7 bases. CDR3 DNA sequence: TGTGCCAGCAGCCCCGGGACAGGGGGTGAAGCTTTCTTT. This codes for CASSPGTGGEAFF.

The chain links TRBV18 to TRBJ1-6; D unresolved. The CDR3 is made up of 12 amino acids. The germline CDR1 and CDR2 sequences are KGHSH and LQKENI. With 3 bases removed from V and 8 bases from J, the gap between germline ends came to 5 bases. The DNA of the CDR3 is TGTGCCAGCTCACCTAATGATTCACCCCTCCACTTT. It is translated as CASSPNDSPLHF.

This clonotype was picked up many times. The rearrangement uses TRBV10-2 and TRBJ2-3; D remains ambiguous. The CDR3 sequence is 11 residues long. Trimming took 4 bases from V and 6 from J, leaving 5 bases between them. Germline CDR1 and CDR2: WSHSY and SAAADI. CDR3 in amino acids: CASSVGDTQYF. The CDR3 DNA follows: TGCGCCAGCAGTGTGGGGGATACGCAGTATTTT.

This clonotype appeared a few times. The chain has TRBV6-2 or TRBV6-3 and TRBJ2-1, with TRBD1 matching over 8 bases. The length of the CDR3 is 15 residues. CDR1 is MNHEY and CDR2 is SVGEGT in the germline V gene. The V gene end was trimmed by 5 bases and the J gene end by 7 bases; junction bases not matched to a gene: 10. For the CDR3, the DNA is TGTGCCAGCAGTACCCTCGGGACAGGAAGTAATGAGCAGTTCTTC. It is translated as CASSTLGTGSNEQFF.

CDR3: CASSRSVWDTQYF. CDR3 coding DNA: TGTGCCAGCAGCCGCTCTGTCTGGGATACGCAGTATTTT. V usage is TRBV28 and J usage is TRBJ2-3; D is undetermined. Per the germline V gene, CDR1 is MDHEN and CDR2 is SYDVKM. Between the trimmed V and J ends, which lost 6 bases and 6 bases, there was a span of 13 bases. This CDR3 is built from 13 residues.

This chain joins TRBV7-8 and TRBJ2-5, with D possibly TRBD2 on 5 matching bases. This CDR3 spans 14 amino acids. V dropped 5 bases and J dropped 0 bases, with 10 bases sitting between them. From germline, CDR1 is SGHVS and CDR2 FQNEAQ. CDR3 sequence: CASSDGLNQETQYF. The CDR3 DNA sequence: TGTGCCAGCAGCGATGGACTGAACCAAGAGACCCAGTACTTC.

This clonotype was counted at least ten times. The gene calls are TRBV5-1 and TRBJ2-7; 9 nucleotides agree with TRBD2. The germline V gene has CDR1 SGHRS and CDR2 YFSETQ. The CDR3 covers 15 residues. V shed 3 bases, J shed 5 bases, and the junction held 9 bases outside the gene matches. In DNA form, the CDR3 reads TGCGCCAGCAGCTCAATAGCGGGAGTCTCTAACGAGCAGTACTTC. The encoded protein is CASSSIAGVSNEQYF. The variable domain in full, completed from reference TRBV5-1 and TRBJ2-7, reads KAGVTQTPRYLIKTRGQQVTLSCSPISGHRSVSWYQQTPGQGLQFLFEYFSETQRNKGNFPGRFSGRQFSNSRSEMNVSTLELGDSALYLCASSSIAGVSNEQYFGPGTRLTVT.

The J gene is TRBJ1-6, the V gene TRBV5-5; no definite D call. Trimming took off 4 bases at V and 7 bases at J, with 15 bases between the two ends. CDR1 and CDR2 (germline): SGHKS, YYEKEE (reference sequence). This CDR3 has 15 residues. CDR3: CASSITVAGNSPLHF. CDR3 DNA: TGTGCCAGCAGCATTACGGTGGCGGGCAATTCACCCCTCCACTTT.

CDR3 sequence (DNA): TGTGCCAGCAGCCAGACAGTGGTCCAGCCCCAGCATTTT. The encoded protein is CASSQTVVQPQHF. The chain uses TRBV7-2 and TRBJ1-5, with TRBD1 as a possible D gene (5 bases). This CDR3 spans 13 amino acids. V was cut by 5 bases and J by 7 bases, with 12 bases left in between. The germline CDR1 and CDR2 sequences are SGHTA and FQGNSA. Combining the CDR3 with reference TRBV7-2 and TRBJ1-5 gives the whole variable domain GAGVSQSPSNKVTEKGKDVELRCDPISGHTALYWYRQSLGQGLEFLIYFQGNSAPDKSGLPSDRFSAERTGGSVSTLTIQRTQQEDSAVYLCASSQTVVQPQHFGDGTRLSIL.